This is a list of T cell receptor beta chains from one sample in a study of OX40 agonist ivuxolimab in advanced cancers. TCRdb's copy holds only in-frame clones and misses some; the assay was immunoSEQ multiplex PCR. The sample lists some 72,000 clones; around 80% were seen once. This specimen consisted of CD4+ or CD8+ T cells sorted from blood, obtained in a trial of the OX40 agonist ivuxolimab. These receptors were taken from an adult with an advanced solid tumor such as melanoma, head and neck, liver or kidney cancer. Each CDR3 is given with its conserved first and last residue. The D gene is left open where the match is weak. Size is omitted from some rows. Given values are once, few, many or a class for expanded clones.

>TRBV5-4|TRBJ1-2|.|.
CASSPPRVDYGYTF
TGTGCCAGCAGCCCCCCCCGGGTGGACTATGGCTACACCTTC
>TRBV19|TRBJ2-7|.|TRBD1
CASSTGTVTYEQYF
TGTGCCAGTAGTACCGGGACAGTCACCTACGAGCAGTACTTC
>TRBV11-2|TRBJ2-3|.|TRBD2
CASSIGLAGTDTQYF
TGTGCCAGCAGCATTGGACTAGCCGGCACAGATACGCAGTATTTT
>TRBV5-4|TRBJ2-3|.|TRBD2
CASSLRAGGPADTQYF
TGTGCCAGCAGCTTGCGTGCGGGAGGGCCCGCAGATACGCAGTATTTT
>TRBV27|TRBJ2-3|once|TRBD2
CASTISASGKPRHTDTQYF
TGTGCCAGCACCATTAGTGCTAGCGGGAAGCCCCGCCACACAGATACGCAGTATTTT
>TRBV28|TRBJ2-7|.|TRBD2
CASSLFASGIREQYF
TGTGCCAGCAGTTTATTCGCTAGCGGGATTCGCGAGCAGTACTTC
>TRBV27|TRBJ2-1|.|TRBD2
CASSLRSSGLAGKYNEQFF
TGTGCCAGCAGTTTAAGAAGTTCGGGACTAGCGGGGAAATACAATGAGCAGTTCTTC
>TRBV5-8|TRBJ2-5|.|.
CASSSYQETQYF
TGTGCCAGCAGCTCGTACCAAGAGACCCAGTACTTC
>TRBV4-3|TRBJ2-3|.|.
CASSQGPGRSGTDTQYF
TGCGCCAGCAGCCAAGGCCCAGGGAGGTCGGGCACAGATACGCAGTATTTT
>TRBV5-6|TRBJ2-5|.|.
CASSLLGLEETQYF
TGTGCCAGCAGCTTGTTGGGACTGGAAGAGACCCAGTACTTC
>TRBV6-6|TRBJ2-7|.|.
CASSYSDSSYEQYF
TGTGCCAGCAGTTACTCTGACAGTTCCTACGAGCAGTACTTC
>TRBV28|TRBJ2-5|once|TRBD1
CASRAPGQGGPTQYF
TGTGCCAGCAGAGCCCCGGGACAGGGGGGTCCGACCCAGTACTTC
>TRBV28|TRBJ2-7|.|.
CASSSTGLPYEQYF
TGTGCCAGCAGCTCGACAGGCCTTCCCTACGAGCAGTACTTC
>TRBV11-3|TRBJ2-1|.|TRBD2
CASSLDFSASGDNEQFF
TGTGCCAGCAGCTTAGATTTCTCGGCTAGCGGGGACAATGAGCAGTTCTTC
>TRBV4-1|TRBJ1-2|.|TRBD1
CASSQDPGQGNGYTF
TGCGCCAGCAGCCAAGATCCAGGACAGGGGAACGGCTACACCTTC
>TRBV19|TRBJ1-5|.|TRBD1
CASSVGQHNQPQHF
TGTGCCAGTAGTGTGGGACAGCACAATCAGCCCCAGCATTTT
>TRBV19|TRBJ2-5|.|.
CASKDRNTETQYF
TGTGCCAGTAAAGATCGAAACACGGAGACCCAGTACTTC
>TRBV7-8|TRBJ1-3|.|TRBD1
CASSFQTGTGNTIYF
TGTGCCAGCAGCTTCCAGACAGGGACTGGAAACACCATATATTTT
>TRBV19|TRBJ2-3|.|TRBD1
CASSGTVVWDTQYF
TGTGCCAGTAGTGGGACAGTTGTGTGGGATACGCAGTATTTT
>TRBV6-5|TRBJ1-4|.|.
CASSYIVGGTNEKLFF
TGTGCCAGCAGTTATATCGTCGGGGGTACTAATGAAAAACTGTTTTTT
>TRBV29-1|TRBJ2-2|few|.
CSVDRLGATGELFF
TGCAGCGTTGATAGGCTAGGGGCGACCGGGGAGCTGTTTTTT
>TRBV28|TRBJ1-1|.|.
CASSVWRNTEAFF
TGTGCCAGCAGTGTATGGAGGAACACTGAAGCTTTCTTT
>TRBV30|TRBJ2-7|.|TRBD1
CAGITDRGLNEQYF
TGTGCTGGGATTACGGACAGGGGGCTTAACGAGCAGTACTTC
>TRBV11-3|TRBJ2-1|few|TRBD1
CASSLDQGGTGSHNEQFF
TGTGCCAGCAGCTTAGACCAAGGGGGGACAGGGAGTCACAATGAGCAGTTCTTC
>TRBV15|TRBJ2-2|.|.
CATAPGAAGELFF
TGTGCCACCGCCCCGGGGGCCGCCGGGGAGCTGTTTTTT
>TRBV10-3|TRBJ2-7|.|.
CAISQQDGTYEQYF
TGTGCCATCAGTCAGCAGGACGGGACCTACGAGCAGTACTTC
>TRBV11-2|TRBJ1-1|.|TRBD1
CASSLSSGGLAFF
TGTGCCAGCAGCTTAAGTTCAGGGGGGCTCGCTTTCTTT
>TRBV5-4|TRBJ1-2|.|.
CASSLSSGKSYGYTF
TGTGCCAGCAGCTTGTCCTCGGGGAAATCCTATGGCTACACCTTC
>TRBV6-5|TRBJ2-1|.|.
CASSNRLVNEQFF
TGTGCCAGCAGTAACCGACTAGTTAATGAGCAGTTCTTC
>TRBV4-2|TRBJ2-2|.|.
CASSPRYPGPNTGELFF
TGTGCCAGCAGCCCGCGGTACCCGGGGCCTAACACCGGGGAGCTGTTTTTT
>TRBV5-5|TRBJ1-5|.|.
CASSPLGEGLNQPQHF
TGTGCCAGCAGCCCCCTGGGAGAGGGGTTGAATCAGCCCCAGCATTTT
>TRBV7-8|TRBJ2-1|.|.
CASSPGDNEQFF
TGTGCCAGCTCCCCGGGAGACAATGAGCAGTTCTTC
>TRBV19|TRBJ1-1|.|.
CASRSRTPNTEAFF
TGTGCCAGTAGATCAAGGACCCCGAACACTGAAGCTTTCTTT
>TRBV7-8|TRBJ2-7|.|TRBD2
CASSFGLGTNYEQYF
TGTGCCAGCAGCTTTGGTCTCGGGACTAACTACGAGCAGTACTTC
>TRBV18|TRBJ1-1|.|.
CASSPGASEAFF
TGTGCCAGCTCACCAGGGGCCTCTGAAGCTTTCTTT
>TRBV7-8|TRBJ1-1|once|.
CASSLGHLTEAFF
TGTGCCAGCAGCTTAGGACACCTCACTGAAGCTTTCTTT
>TRBV11-1|TRBJ1-1|.|.
CASSPVRGSNTEAFF
TGTGCCAGCAGCCCCGTCCGGGGGTCGAACACTGAAGCTTTCTTT
>TRBV27|TRBJ1-5|.|.
CASGHPNQPQHF
TGTGCCAGCGGACACCCGAATCAGCCCCAGCATTTT
>TRBV28|TRBJ1-5|.|.
CASSLILGAQPQHF
TGTGCCAGCAGTTTAATCCTGGGGGCCCAGCCCCAGCATTTT
>TRBV12-1|TRBJ1-2|few|.
CASSHETGGNPGYTF
TGTGCCAGCAGCCACGAGACAGGGGGTAATCCTGGCTACACCTTC
>TRBV6-5|TRBJ2-7|.|.
CASSGAREQYF
TGTGCCAGCTCGGGGGCGCGGGAGCAGTACTTC
>TRBV7-2|TRBJ2-4|.|.
CASSPYQGTKNIQYF
TGTGCCAGCAGCCCATACCAGGGTACCAAAAACATTCAGTACTTC
>TRBV18|TRBJ1-5|.|.
CASSPGSNQPQHF
TGTGCCAGCTCACCAGGTAGCAATCAGCCCCAGCATTTT
>TRBV6-1|TRBJ1-5|.|.
CASSETGNNQPQHF
TGTGCCAGCAGCGAAACAGGGAACAATCAGCCCCAGCATTTT
>TRBV5-1|TRBJ2-7|.|TRBD1
CASSQTGSSYEQYF
TGCGCCAGCAGCCAGACAGGGAGCTCCTACGAGCAGTACTTC